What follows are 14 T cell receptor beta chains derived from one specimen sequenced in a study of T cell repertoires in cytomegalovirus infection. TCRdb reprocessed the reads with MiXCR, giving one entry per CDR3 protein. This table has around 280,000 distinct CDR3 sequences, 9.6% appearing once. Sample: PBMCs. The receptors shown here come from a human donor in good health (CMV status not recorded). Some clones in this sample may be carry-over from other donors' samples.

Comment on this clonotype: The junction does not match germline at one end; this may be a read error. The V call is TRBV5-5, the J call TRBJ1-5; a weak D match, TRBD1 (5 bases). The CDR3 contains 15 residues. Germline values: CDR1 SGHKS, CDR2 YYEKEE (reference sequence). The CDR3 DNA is TGTGCCAGCAGCTTGGGACAGTATAGCAATCAGCACCAGCATTTT. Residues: CASSLGQYSNQHQHF.

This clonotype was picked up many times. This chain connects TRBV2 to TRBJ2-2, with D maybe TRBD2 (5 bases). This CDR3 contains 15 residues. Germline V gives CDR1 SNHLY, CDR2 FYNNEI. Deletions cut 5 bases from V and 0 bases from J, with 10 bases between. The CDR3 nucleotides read TGTGCCAGCAGTCACGACTATTCGAACACCGGGGAGCTGTTTTTT. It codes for CASSHDYSNTGELFF. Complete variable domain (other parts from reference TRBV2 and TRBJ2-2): EPEVTQTPSHQVTQMGQEVILRCVPISNHLYFYWYRQILGQKVEFLVSFYNNEISEKSEIFDDQFSVERPDGSNFTLKIRSTKLEDSAMYFCASSHDYSNTGELFFGEGSRLTVL.

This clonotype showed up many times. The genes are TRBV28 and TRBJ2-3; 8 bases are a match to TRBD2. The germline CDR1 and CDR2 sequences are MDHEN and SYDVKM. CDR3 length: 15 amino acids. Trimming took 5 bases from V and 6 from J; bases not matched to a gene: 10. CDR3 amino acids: CASSPHGGVVDTQYF. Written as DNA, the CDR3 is TGTGCCAGCAGTCCACACGGGGGGGTGGTTGATACGCAGTATTTT.

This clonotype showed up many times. CDR3 DNA sequence: TGTGCCAGCAGTTTAATCGTCAGGAACACTGAAGCTTTCTTT. Its protein is CASSLIVRNTEAFF. The rearrangement links TRBV28 to TRBJ1-1, with D uncertain. Germline CDR1 reads MDHEN; CDR2 reads SYDVKM. There are 14 residues in the CDR3. Trimming took 2 bases from V and 1 from J, leaving 8 bases between them.

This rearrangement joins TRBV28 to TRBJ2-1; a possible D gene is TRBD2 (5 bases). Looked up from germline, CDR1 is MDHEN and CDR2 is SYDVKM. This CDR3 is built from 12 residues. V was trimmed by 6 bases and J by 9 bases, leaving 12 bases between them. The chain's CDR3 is CASSFPRGEQFF. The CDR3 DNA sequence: TGTGCCAGCAGCTTCCCCCGGGGTGAGCAGTTCTTC.

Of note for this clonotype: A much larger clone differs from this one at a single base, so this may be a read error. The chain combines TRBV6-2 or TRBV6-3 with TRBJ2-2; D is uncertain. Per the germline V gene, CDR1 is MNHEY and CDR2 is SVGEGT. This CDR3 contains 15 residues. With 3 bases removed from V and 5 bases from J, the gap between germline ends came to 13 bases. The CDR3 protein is CASSYLLPRTGELFF. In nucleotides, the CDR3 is TGTGCCAGCAGTTATTTGCTACCGCGGACCGGGGAGCTGTTTTTT.

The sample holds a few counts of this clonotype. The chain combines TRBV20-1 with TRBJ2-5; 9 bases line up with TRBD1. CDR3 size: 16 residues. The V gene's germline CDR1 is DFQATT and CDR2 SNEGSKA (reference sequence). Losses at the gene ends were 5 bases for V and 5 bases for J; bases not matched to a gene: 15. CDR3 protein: CSAYITPDRGGETQYF. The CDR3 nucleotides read TGCAGTGCTTATATAACCCCGGACAGGGGAGGGGAGACCCAGTACTTC.

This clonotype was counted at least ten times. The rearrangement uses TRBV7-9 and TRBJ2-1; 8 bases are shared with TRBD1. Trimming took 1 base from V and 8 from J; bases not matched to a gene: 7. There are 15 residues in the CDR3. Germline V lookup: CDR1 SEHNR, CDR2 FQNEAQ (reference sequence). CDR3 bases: TGTGCCAGCAGCTTAGAAGGGCAGGGGGCTTATGAGCAGTTCTTC. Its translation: CASSLEGQGAYEQFF.

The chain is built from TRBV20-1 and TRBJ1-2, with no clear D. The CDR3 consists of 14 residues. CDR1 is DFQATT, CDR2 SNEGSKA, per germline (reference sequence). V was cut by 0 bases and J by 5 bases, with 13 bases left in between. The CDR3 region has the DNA TGCAGTGCTAGAGATGGTGTAAGGTGGTATGGCTACACCTTC. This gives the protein CSARDGVRWYGYTF.

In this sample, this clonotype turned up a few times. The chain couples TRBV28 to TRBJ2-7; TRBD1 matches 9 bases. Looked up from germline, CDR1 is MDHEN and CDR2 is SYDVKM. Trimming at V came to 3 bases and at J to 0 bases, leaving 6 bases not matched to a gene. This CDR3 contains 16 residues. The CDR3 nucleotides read TGTGCCAGCAGTTTGAGGACAGGGGCGAGCTCCTACGAGCAGTACTTC. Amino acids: CASSLRTGASSYEQYF.

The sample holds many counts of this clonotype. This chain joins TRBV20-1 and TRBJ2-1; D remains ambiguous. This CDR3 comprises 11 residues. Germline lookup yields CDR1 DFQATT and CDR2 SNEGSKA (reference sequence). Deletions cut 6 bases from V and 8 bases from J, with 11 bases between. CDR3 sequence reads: CSAREGHEQFF. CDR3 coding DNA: TGCAGTGCCCGAGAAGGCCATGAGCAGTTCTTC.

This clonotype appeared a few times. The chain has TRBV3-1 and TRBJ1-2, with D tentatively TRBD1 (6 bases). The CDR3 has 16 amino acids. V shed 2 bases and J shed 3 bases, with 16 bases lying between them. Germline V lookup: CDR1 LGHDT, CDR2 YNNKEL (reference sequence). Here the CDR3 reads CASSQPGQSRDYGYTF. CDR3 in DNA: TGTGCCAGCAGCCAACCCGGACAGAGTCGTGACTATGGCTACACCTTC.

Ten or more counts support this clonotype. The CDR3, as DNA: TGTGCCAGCAGCCGACAGGTTCCCAACGAGCAGTACGTC. Amino acids: CASSRQVPNEQYV. The chain is built from TRBV28 and TRBJ2-7, with TRBD1 as a possible D gene (6 bases). Trimming stripped 6 bases from V and 5 bases from J, with 14 bases between. Germline V gene lookup returns CDR1 MDHEN and CDR2 SYDVKM. The CDR3 totals 13 residues.

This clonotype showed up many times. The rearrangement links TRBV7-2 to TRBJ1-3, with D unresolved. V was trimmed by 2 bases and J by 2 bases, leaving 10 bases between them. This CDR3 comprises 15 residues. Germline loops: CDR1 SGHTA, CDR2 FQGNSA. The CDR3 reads CASSLRVKPGNTIYF. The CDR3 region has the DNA TGTGCCAGCAGCTTACGGGTAAAGCCTGGAAACACCATATATTTT.